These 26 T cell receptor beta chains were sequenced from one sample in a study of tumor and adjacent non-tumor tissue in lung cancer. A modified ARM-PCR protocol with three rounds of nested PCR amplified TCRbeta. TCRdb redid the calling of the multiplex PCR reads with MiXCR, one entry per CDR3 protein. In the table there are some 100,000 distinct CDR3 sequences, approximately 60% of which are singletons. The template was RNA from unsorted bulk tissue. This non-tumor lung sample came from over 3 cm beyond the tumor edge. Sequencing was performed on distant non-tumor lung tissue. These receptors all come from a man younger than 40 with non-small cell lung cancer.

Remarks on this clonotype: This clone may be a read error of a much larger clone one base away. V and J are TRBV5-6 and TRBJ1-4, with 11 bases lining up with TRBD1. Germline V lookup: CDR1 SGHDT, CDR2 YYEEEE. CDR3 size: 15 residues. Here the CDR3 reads CASSLRTGGGEKQFF. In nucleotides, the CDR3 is TGTGCCAGCAGCTTGAGGACAGGGGGCGGAGAAAAACAGTTTTTT.

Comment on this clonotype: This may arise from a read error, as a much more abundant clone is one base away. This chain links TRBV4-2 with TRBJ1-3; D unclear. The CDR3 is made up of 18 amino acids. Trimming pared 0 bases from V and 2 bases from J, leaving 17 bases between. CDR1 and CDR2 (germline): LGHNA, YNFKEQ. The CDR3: CASSQDQTWRGPGNTIYF. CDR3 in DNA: TGTGCCAGCAGCCAAGATCAGACATGGAGAGGGCCTGGAAACACCATATATTTT.

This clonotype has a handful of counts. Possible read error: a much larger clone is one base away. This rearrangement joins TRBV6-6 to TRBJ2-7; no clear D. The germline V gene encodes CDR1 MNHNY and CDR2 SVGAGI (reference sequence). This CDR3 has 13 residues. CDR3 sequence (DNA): TGTGCCAGCAGTTACCTCCAGGAAAACGAGCGGTACTTC. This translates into CASSYLQENERYF.

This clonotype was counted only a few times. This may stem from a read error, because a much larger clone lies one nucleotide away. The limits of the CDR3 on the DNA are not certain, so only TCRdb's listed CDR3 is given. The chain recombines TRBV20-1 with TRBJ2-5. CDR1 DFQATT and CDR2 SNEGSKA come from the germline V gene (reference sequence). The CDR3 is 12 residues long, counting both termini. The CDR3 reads CSAKVGQGTHYF.

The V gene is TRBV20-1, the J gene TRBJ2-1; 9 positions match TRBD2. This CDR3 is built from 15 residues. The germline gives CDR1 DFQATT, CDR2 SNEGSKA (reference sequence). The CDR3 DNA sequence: TGCACTGCCCTGACCGGGACTAGCCTCCTCCATGTGCAGTTCTTC. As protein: CTALTGTSLLHVQFF.

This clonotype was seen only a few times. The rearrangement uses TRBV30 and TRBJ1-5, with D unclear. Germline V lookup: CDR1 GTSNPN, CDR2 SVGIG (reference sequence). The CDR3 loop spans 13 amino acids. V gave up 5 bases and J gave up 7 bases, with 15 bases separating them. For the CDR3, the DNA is TGTGCCTGGGCCCCCCGGGGTTGGCAGCCCCAGCATTTT. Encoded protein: CAWAPRGWQPQHF.

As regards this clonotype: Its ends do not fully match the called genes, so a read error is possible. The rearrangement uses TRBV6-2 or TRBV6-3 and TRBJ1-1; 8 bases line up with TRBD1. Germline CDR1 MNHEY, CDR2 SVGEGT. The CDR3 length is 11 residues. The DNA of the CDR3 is TGTGCCGGCTCAGGGGGCCTTGAAGTTTTCTTT. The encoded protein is CAGSGGLEVFF.

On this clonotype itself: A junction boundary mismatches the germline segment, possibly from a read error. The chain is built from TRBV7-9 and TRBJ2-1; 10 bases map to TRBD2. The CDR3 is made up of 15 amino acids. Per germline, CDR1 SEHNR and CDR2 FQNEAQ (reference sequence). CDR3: CASIQLAGLHNEKFF. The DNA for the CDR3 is TGTGCCAGCATCCAACTAGCGGGGCTCCACAATGAGAAGTTCTTC.

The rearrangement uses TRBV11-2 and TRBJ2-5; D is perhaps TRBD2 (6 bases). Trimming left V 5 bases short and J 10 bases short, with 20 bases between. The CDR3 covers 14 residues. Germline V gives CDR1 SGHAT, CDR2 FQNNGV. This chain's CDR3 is CASSARDGGVIQYF. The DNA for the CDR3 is TGTGCCAGCAGCGCCCGGGACGGAGGGGTGATCCAGTACTTC.

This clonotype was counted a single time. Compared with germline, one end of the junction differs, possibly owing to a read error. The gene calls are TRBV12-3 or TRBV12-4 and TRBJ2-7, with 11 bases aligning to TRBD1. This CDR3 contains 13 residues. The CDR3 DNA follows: TGTGCCAGCCCGGGACAGGGGGAAAACGAGCATTACTTC. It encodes CASPGQGENEHYF.

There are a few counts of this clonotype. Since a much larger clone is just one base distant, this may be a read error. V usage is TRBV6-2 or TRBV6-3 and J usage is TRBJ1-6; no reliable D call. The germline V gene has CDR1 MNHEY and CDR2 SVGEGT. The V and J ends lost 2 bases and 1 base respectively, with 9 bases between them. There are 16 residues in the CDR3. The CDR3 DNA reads TGTGCCAGCAGTTACGTCGCGGGGTCCTATAATTCACCCCTCCACTTT. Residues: CASSYVAGSYNSPLHF.

The CDR3, as DNA: TGCAGTGCTAGGACCTCCATGAGGTACGAGCAGTACTTC. Translating it yields CSARTSMRYEQYF. The chain couples TRBV20-1 to TRBJ2-7; D is unresolved. In germline, CDR1 is DFQATT, CDR2 SNEGSKA (reference sequence). V shed 3 bases and J shed 4 bases, with 13 bases lying between them. The CDR3 length is 13 residues.

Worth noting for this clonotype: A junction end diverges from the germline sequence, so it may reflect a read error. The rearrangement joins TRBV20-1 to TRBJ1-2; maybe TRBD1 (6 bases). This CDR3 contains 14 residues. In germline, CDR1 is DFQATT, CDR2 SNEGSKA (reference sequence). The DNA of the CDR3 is TGCAGTGCTAGCCCCGATGGGGGGGCTGGAGGCTACACGTTC. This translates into CSASPDGGAGGYTF.

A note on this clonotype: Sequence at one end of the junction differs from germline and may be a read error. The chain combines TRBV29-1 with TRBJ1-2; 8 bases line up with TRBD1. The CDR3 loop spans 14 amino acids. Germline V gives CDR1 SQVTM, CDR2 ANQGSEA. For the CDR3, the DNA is TGCAGTGTTGAAGATCGGCACGGACAGGGTGGCTACACCTTC. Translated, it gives CSVEDRHGQGGYTF.

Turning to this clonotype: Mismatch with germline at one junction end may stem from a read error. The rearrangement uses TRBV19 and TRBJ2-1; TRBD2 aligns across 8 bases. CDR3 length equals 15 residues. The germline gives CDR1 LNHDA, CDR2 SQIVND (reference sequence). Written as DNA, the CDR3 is TGTGCCAGTAGTAAAACTAGCGGAGATCACAATGGGCAGTTCTTC. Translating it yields CASSKTSGDHNGQFF.

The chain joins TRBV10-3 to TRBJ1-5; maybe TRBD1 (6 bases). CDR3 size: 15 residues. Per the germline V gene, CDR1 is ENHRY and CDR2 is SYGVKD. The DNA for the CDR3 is TGTTACACCACCGTGGGGGCGGATAGCAATCAGCCCCAGCATTTT. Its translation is CYTTVGADSNQPQHF.

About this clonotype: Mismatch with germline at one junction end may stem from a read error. The CDR3 spells CASNGRVFDNGQFF. In nucleotides, the CDR3 is TGTGCCAGCAACGGGAGGGTCTTCGACAATGGGCAGTTCTTC. The chain recombines TRBV12-3 or TRBV12-4 with TRBJ2-1; 8 nucleotides agree with TRBD2. The CDR3 is 14 residues long.

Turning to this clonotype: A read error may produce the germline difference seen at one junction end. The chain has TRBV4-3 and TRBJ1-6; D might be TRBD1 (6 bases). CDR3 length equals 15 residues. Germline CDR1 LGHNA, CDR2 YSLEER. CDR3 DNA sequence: TGCGCCAGCAGCCTTCAGGGGTTCGATAATTCGCCCCTCAACTTT. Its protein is CASSLQGFDNSPLNF.

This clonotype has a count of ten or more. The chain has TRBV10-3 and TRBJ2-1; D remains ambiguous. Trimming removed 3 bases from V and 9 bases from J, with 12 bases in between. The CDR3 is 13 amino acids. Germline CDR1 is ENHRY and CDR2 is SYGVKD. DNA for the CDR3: TGTGCCATCAGTGACCCTCAGTCCGGTGAGCAGTTCTTC. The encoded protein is CAISDPQSGEQFF.

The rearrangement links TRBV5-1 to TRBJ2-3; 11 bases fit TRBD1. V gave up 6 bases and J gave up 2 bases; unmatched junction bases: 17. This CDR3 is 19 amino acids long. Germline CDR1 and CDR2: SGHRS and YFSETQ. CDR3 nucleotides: TGCGCCAGCACCAAGGTGGGACAGGGGGAATTGGGTCCCACAGATACGCAGTATTTT. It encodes CASTKVGQGELGPTDTQYF.

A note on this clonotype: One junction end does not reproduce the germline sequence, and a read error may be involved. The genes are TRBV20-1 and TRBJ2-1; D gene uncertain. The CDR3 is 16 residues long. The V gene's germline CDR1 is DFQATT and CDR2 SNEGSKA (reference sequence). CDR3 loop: CRARNVAVVVYNEQFF. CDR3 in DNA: TGTAGAGCTAGAAATGTTGCGGTAGTTGTATACAATGAGCAGTTCTTC.

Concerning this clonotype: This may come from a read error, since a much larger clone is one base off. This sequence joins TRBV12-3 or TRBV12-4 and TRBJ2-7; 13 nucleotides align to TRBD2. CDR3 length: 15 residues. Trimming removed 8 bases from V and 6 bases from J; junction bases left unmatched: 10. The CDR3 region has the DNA TGTGCCAGCGGGAGGACTAGCGGGAGTGGCAGCGAGCAGTACTTC. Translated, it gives CASGRTSGSGSEQYF.

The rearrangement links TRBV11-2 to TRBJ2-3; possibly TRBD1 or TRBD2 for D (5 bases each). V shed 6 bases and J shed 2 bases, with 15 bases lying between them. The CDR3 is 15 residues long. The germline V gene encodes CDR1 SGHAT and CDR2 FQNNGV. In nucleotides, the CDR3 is TGTGCCAGCAGTCCTACGGGACGGGCCACAGATACGCAGTATTTT. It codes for CASSPTGRATDTQYF.

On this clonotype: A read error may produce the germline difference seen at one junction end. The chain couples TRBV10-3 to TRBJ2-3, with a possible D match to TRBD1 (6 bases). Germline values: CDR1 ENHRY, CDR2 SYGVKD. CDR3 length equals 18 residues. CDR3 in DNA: TGTGCCATCAGTGAGTCGCGGTTGGCAGGTCTTAGGACAGATACGCGGTATTTT. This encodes CAISESRLAGLRTDTRYF.

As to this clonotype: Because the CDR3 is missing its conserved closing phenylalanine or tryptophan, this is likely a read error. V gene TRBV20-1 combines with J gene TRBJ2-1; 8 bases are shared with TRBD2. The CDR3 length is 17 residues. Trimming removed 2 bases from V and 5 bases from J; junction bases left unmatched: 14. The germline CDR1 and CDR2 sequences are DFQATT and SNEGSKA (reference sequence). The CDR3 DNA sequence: TGCAGTGCTAGACGAGCTTTTAAGCGGGAGAGGGACAATGAGCAGTTCCTC. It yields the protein CSARRAFKRERDNEQFL.

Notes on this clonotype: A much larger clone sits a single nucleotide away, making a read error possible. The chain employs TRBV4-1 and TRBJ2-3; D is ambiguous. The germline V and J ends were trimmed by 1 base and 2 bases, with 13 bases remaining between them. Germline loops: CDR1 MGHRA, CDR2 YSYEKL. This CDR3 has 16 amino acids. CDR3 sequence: CASSQGRTSATDTQYF. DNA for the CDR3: TGCGCCAGCAGCCAAGGGAGAACCTCGGCCACAGATACGCAGTATTTT.